The T cell receptor (beta chain) described here comes from a study of blood T cells in healthy people across ages. V was clipped by 8 bases and J by 3 bases, with 14 bases between them. The CDR3 contains 13 residues. Looked up from germline, CDR1 is MNHEY and CDR2 is SVGAGI. Sample-barcoded 5' priming and a J-beta primer mix drove a second PCR of 7 to 11 cycles. Each CDR3 protein gets one entry after TCRdb re-called the 5' RACE reads with MiXCR. Seen here are roughly 1,100,000 distinct CDR3 sequences, around 27% observed once, and the top ten hold about 0.72%. The sample was also reused in another study, on T cells of mothers and their children. According to that study: In unrelated and related pairs, TCR recombination output is shaped in a similar way by thymic selection.

The genes are TRBV6-5 and TRBJ2-7; maybe TRBD1 (6 bases). The clonotype was recovered from a girl aged 2 to 9 in good health. The sample was blood. CDR3 region: CASLNRVGYEQYF. CDR3 DNA: TGTGCCAGCCTGAACAGGGTTGGCTACGAGCAGTACTTC.